The clone carrying this TCR beta chain showed up many times. Its target is unknown. The sample is drawn from a study of regulatory T cells in long-lasting Graves disease. Combining iRepertoire HTBI primers with Arm-PCR of CDR3 regions, the authors built TCR beta libraries. MiXCR, applied by TCRdb to the multiplex PCR reads, yields one record per CDR3 protein. The table records roughly 360,000 distinct CDR3 sequences, approximately 10% of them present only once. Time point described: newly diagnosed GD, antithyroid drugs for less than 3 months. Preparation of the TCR library used RNA extracted from PBMCs. EDTA tubes collected 9 to 9.5 milliliters of peripheral blood. Study conclusions and caveats: TRBV28, TRBJ1-2 and TRBJ2-5 were segments that persistent disease favored. Possibly, accuracy suffered from the small sample size.

There are 12 residues in the CDR3. The ends were cut back, 6 bases at V and 5 bases at J, with 11 bases in the middle. This same sample was also part of a study on T cells in Graves' hyperthyroidism and ophthalmopathy.

Sequencing used peripheral blood mononuclear cells (PBMCs), obtained at new diagnosis, from a patient treated with antithyroid drugs. The origin of this receptor is a woman younger than 30 with Graves disease. The chain recombines TRBV12-3 or TRBV12-4 with TRBJ2-7, with a weak D call TRBD2 (6 bases). In DNA form, the CDR3 reads TGTGCCAGCAGATTCCTAGCGAACGAGCAGTACTTC. Translation: CASRFLANEQYF.